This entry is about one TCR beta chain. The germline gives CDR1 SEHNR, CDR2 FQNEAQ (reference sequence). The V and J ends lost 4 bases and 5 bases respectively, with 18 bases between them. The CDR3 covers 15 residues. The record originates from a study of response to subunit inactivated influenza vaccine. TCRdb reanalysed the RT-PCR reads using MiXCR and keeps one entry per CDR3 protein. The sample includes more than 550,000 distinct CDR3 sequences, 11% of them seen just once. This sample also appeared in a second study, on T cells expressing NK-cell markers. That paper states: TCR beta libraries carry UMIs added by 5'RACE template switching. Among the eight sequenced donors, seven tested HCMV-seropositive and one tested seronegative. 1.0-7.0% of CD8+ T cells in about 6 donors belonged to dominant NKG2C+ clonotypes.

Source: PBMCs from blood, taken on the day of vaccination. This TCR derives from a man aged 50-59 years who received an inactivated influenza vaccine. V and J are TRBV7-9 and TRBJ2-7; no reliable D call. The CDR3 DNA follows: TGTGCCAGCAGCTCCACTACTACAAGTCCGGACGAGCAGTACTTC. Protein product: CASSSTTTSPDEQYF.